One sample yielded the 11 T cell receptor beta chains listed below, sequenced in a study of shared clonotypes between healthy human individuals. Some clones are missing from TCRdb's copy, which holds only in-frame ones; the method was immunoSEQ multiplex PCR. There are 2 million to 2.5 million clones in the sample; approximately 93% occur only once, and roughly 0.39% lies in the top ten. Input material: naive CD4+ T cells from PBMCs. Described subset: CD45RA+ positively selected. These receptors were taken from a young man in good health. Some clones in this sample may be carry-over from other donors' samples.

This chain connects TRBV7-2 to TRBJ1-6; 8 bases agree with TRBD1. In germline, CDR1 is SGHTA, CDR2 FQGNSA. The J segment lost 9 bases and the V segment lost 3 bases, leaving 7 bases of the junction unmatched. This CDR3 spans 15 amino acids. The CDR3 bases are TGTGCCAGCAGCTTCCTGACAGGGGCAGGTTCACCCCTCCACTTT. Its translation: CASSFLTGAGSPLHF.

The rearrangement links TRBV4-3 to TRBJ2-4, with a weak D call TRBD2 (5 bases). Per the germline V gene, CDR1 is LGHNA and CDR2 is YSLEER. This CDR3 has 19 residues. With 0 bases removed from V and 0 bases from J, the gap between germline ends came to 18 bases. The CDR3 sequence is CASSQEEGGAKLAKNIQYF. CDR3 DNA: TGCGCCAGCAGCCAAGAAGAGGGCGGCGCAAAACTAGCCAAAAACATTCAGTACTTC.

The genes are TRBV6-1 and TRBJ2-1; the D gene is possibly TRBD1 (6 bases). Trimming shortened V by 5 bases and J by 4 bases, and 9 bases separated the two germline ends. CDR3 length: 13 residues. The germline V gene encodes CDR1 MNHNS and CDR2 SASEGT. The CDR3 DNA sequence: TGTGCCAGCAGTACCGGACAGTACAATGAGCAGTTCTTC. It is translated as CASSTGQYNEQFF.

CDR3 protein: CASSRTDRGYTDTQYF. The DNA of the CDR3 is TGTGCCAGCAGCCGAACCGACAGGGGCTACACAGATACGCAGTATTTT. The V call is TRBV9, the J call TRBJ2-3; TRBD1 matches 8 bases. The CDR3 spans 16 residues. CDR1 SGDLS and CDR2 YYNGEE come from the germline V gene. With V trimmed by 4 bases and J by 2 bases, 9 bases remained unmatched.

The chain recombines TRBV28 with TRBJ1-1; D is ambiguous. V dropped 8 bases and J dropped 1 base, with 14 bases sitting between them. The CDR3 runs 14 residues. The germline V gene encodes CDR1 MDHEN and CDR2 SYDVKM. The CDR3 is CASYSPGRNTEAFF. Written as DNA, the CDR3 is TGTGCCAGCTACTCCCCTGGGAGGAACACTGAAGCTTTCTTT.

In its sample, this clone was seen a few times. The chain is built from TRBV5-6 and TRBJ1-1; no clear D. Germline V gene sequence: CDR1 SGHDT, CDR2 YYEEEE. Trimming cost V 4 bases and J 6 bases, with 7 bases left between them. The CDR3 runs 11 residues. In nucleotides, the CDR3 is TGTGCCAGCAGCCTCCATTCTGAAGCTTTCTTT. Translation gives CASSLHSEAFF.

The genes are TRBV2 and TRBJ2-7; D unresolved. Germline CDR1 and CDR2: SNHLY and FYNNEI. The length of the CDR3 is 11 residues. Trimming removed 8 bases at V and 3 bases at J, with 8 bases between. The CDR3 sequence: CASWSHYEQYF. CDR3 DNA sequence: TGTGCCAGCTGGAGCCACTACGAGCAGTACTTC.

The CDR3 DNA reads TGTGCCAGTGGCCCGGGGGGGCGCGAGCAGTACTTC. Protein product: CASGPGGREQYF. The chain carries TRBV9 and TRBJ2-7; 8 bases are shared with TRBD2. The germline CDR1 and CDR2 sequences are SGDLS and YYNGEE. V shed 8 bases, J shed 6 bases, and the junction held 7 bases outside the gene matches. This CDR3 region has 12 residues.

The count of this clone is one. This chain joins TRBV11-2 and TRBJ2-7, with 9 bases identical to TRBD2. The trim removed 4 bases at V and 7 bases at J, leaving 8 bases unmatched. The CDR3 length is 14 residues. Germline V gene sequence: CDR1 SGHAT, CDR2 FQNNGV. The CDR3 DNA reads as TGTGCCAGCAGCTCCATAGCGGGAGTTGATGAGCAGTACTTC. This encodes CASSSIAGVDEQYF.

This clone came up once. V and J are TRBV5-6 and TRBJ2-7; TRBD2 matches at 8 bases. This CDR3 comprises 15 residues. V trimming: 4 bases; J trimming: 3 bases; junction bases outside the gene matches: 9. In germline, CDR1 is SGHDT, CDR2 YYEEEE. This CDR3 reads CASSRREGVRYEQYF. For the CDR3, the DNA is TGTGCCAGCAGCCGCCGGGAGGGGGTCCGCTACGAGCAGTACTTC.

This chain uses TRBV30 with TRBJ1-4, with D maybe TRBD1 (6 bases). V was clipped by 2 bases and J by 8 bases, with 21 bases between them. The CDR3 is made up of 16 amino acids. From germline, CDR1 is GTSNPN and CDR2 SVGIG (reference sequence). The CDR3 coding sequence is TGTGCCTGGAGTTCAAGGTTGGGGGCTGGTGGAGAAAAACTGTTTTTT. It encodes CAWSSRLGAGGEKLFF.